The rows below give T cell receptor beta chains drawn from one sample of a study of blood T cell repertoires in COVID-19. The table came from immunoSEQ multiplex PCR; TCRdb's copy has only in-frame clones and leaves some out. The sample consists of hundreds of thousands of clones, approximately 89% of them appearing once. The specimen was PBMCs or T cells enriched from blood (not recorded which). The receptors were sampled from a woman aged 30 to 39 with acute COVID-19. The CDR3 runs from the conserved cysteine through the conserved F or W. The D gene is left open where the match is weak. Some rows mark clone size as missing; the rest say once, few, many or name a class of expanded clone.

13	-	-	TRBV2	TRBJ2-7	CASSGTEKYEQYF	TGTGCCAGCAGTGGGACAGAAAAGTACGAGCAGTACTTC
15	-	-	TRBV4-3	TRBJ2-7	CASSQEMSRFYEQYF	TGCGCCAGCAGCCAAGAAATGTCCAGATTCTACGAGCAGTACTTC
13	TRBD2	-	TRBV6-5	TRBJ2-5	CASTQTGGETQYF	TGTGCCAGCACCCAAACGGGGGGAGAGACCCAGTACTTC
15	-	-	TRBV10-2	TRBJ1-1	CASIDSDTLNTEAFF	TGCGCCAGCATTGACTCGGACACGTTGAACACTGAAGCTTTCTTT
16	-	once	TRBV30	TRBJ2-1	CAWSPGTRSSYNEQFF	TGTGCCTGGAGCCCGGGGACTCGAAGCTCCTACAATGAGCAGTTCTTC
14	TRBD1	many	TRBV19	TRBJ1-5	CATEGQGDIQPQHF	TGTGCCACTGAAGGACAGGGGGATATTCAGCCCCAGCATTTT
15	-	-	TRBV3-1/TRBV3-2	TRBJ1-6	CASSQVRGWNSPLHF	TGTGCCAGCAGCCAAGTACGGGGATGGAATTCACCCCTCCACTTT
15	-	-	TRBV28	TRBJ1-5	CASSPTGRSNQPQHF	TGTGCCAGCAGCCCAACAGGGAGAAGCAATCAGCCCCAGCATTTT
15	TRBD1	-	TRBV4-3	TRBJ1-2	CASSQEGGQGGGYTF	TGCGCCAGCAGCCAAGAAGGGGGACAGGGAGGAGGCTACACCTTC
18	-	-	TRBV27	TRBJ1-6	CASSSPGTGSSYNSPLHF	TGTGCCAGCAGTTCTCCCGGGACTGGAAGCTCCTATAATTCACCCCTCCACTTT
17	TRBD2	-	TRBV5-6	TRBJ2-6	CASSFVSGEAGANVLTF	TGTGCCAGCAGCTTCGTTAGCGGGGAAGCTGGGGCCAACGTCCTGACTTTC
14	-	-	TRBV7-2	TRBJ1-5	CASSGWDGGRPQHF	TGTGCCAGCAGCGGATGGGACGGGGGGCGGCCCCAGCATTTT
14	-	-	TRBV7-9	TRBJ2-1	CATTWGGRSGEQFF	TGTGCCACCACTTGGGGGGGCCGGTCGGGTGAGCAGTTCTTC
11	-	-	TRBV6-5	TRBJ2-1	CASRVQGQWFF	TGTGCCAGCAGAGTACAGGGCCAGTGGTTCTTC
13	-	-	TRBV3-1/TRBV3-2	TRBJ2-7	CASSPYGGAEQYF	TGTGCCAGCAGCCCCTACGGGGGAGCCGAGCAGTACTTC
12	-	few	TRBV6-6	TRBJ1-5	CASHEAFQPQHF	TGTGCCAGCCATGAGGCATTTCAGCCCCAGCATTTT
17	-	few	TRBV9	TRBJ2-3	CASNGVPGGPSTDTQYF	TGTGCCAGCAACGGGGTACCGGGGGGCCCTAGCACAGATACGCAGTATTTT
14	-	-	TRBV11-2	TRBJ1-1	CASSPGDLRTEAFF	TGTGCCAGCAGCCCCGGGGATCTTAGGACTGAAGCTTTCTTT
13	-	-	TRBV10-1	TRBJ2-1	CASSETGRGEQFF	TGCGCCAGCAGTGAGACTGGACGGGGTGAGCAGTTCTTC
13	TRBD1	-	TRBV2	TRBJ1-2	CANDRTGGYGYTF	TGTGCCAACGACAGGACAGGAGGCTATGGCTACACCTTC
12	-	-	TRBV28	TRBJ2-7	CASSLYSYEQYF	TGTGCCAGCAGTTTATACAGCTACGAGCAGTACTTC
15	-	-	TRBV5-6	TRBJ1-3	CASSYLTDSGNTIYF	TGTGCCAGCAGCTACCTGACTGACTCTGGAAACACCATATATTTT
15	-	-	TRBV20-1	TRBJ2-7	CSASPSQGGAYEQYF	TGCAGTGCTAGTCCCAGCCAGGGTGGTGCCTACGAGCAGTACTTC
12	-	-	TRBV5-1	TRBJ2-1	CASSLGGDEQFF	TGCGCCAGCAGCTTGGGCGGGGATGAGCAGTTCTTC
14	-	-	TRBV2	TRBJ1-5	CASSDLLSNQPQHF	TGTGCCAGCAGTGACCTTTTGAGTAATCAGCCCCAGCATTTT